This T cell receptor beta chain is drawn from a study of shared clonotypes between healthy human individuals. Study information: Ranging from 18 to 49 in age, donors were a couple of women and three men.

Concerning this clone: Its antigen is undetermined.

Profiling relied on immunoSEQ multiplex PCR, and the TCRdb table lists in-frame clones only, not all of them. This sample yields roughly 1,000,000 clones, of which around 78% are seen a single time; 0.5% to 0.65% belongs to the top ten. Study-level results: Naive subsets usually exceeded memory subsets in estimated richness.

Per germline, CDR1 SGHRS and CDR2 YFSETQ. V dropped 0 bases and J dropped 3 bases, with 12 bases sitting between them. The CDR3 has 15 amino acids. The sequenced material came from memory CD4+ T cells from PBMCs. Subset in this sample: CD45RA-negative fraction. This TCR came from a man aged 18 to 30 in good health. Some clones in this sample may be carry-over from other donors' samples. The chain recombines TRBV5-1 with TRBJ1-1; perhaps TRBD1 as D (6 bases). CDR3 coding DNA: TGCGCCAGCAGCTTGGATCCGGGGGCGTACACTGAAGCTTTCTTT. Protein sequence: CASSLDPGAYTEAFF.